This T cell receptor beta chain originates from a study of low-dose radiotherapy and immunotherapy resistance in tumors. Time point defined: before trial treatment. There are many counts of this clonotype. After removal of 6 bases from V and 9 bases from J, the junction contained 9 bases not matched to a gene. The CDR3 totals 15 residues. CDR1 and CDR2 from the germline V gene are MNHEY and SVGAGI. TRAV and TRBV primers primed cDNA for both TCRalpha and TCRbeta. TCR amplification used around 20 PCR cycles, a constant-region primer and a V-primer adapter. mRNA isolates were amplified via in vitro transcription. TCRdb re-analysed the reads in MiXCR, keeping a single row per CDR3 protein. Altogether about 60,000 distinct CDR3 sequences are present, roughly 24% being singletons, with the ten largest covering around 5.7%.

The source is a male donor with prostate cancer. Material: PBMCs, obtained before treatment. J is TRBJ2-1 and V is TRBV6-5; 12 bases agree with TRBD2. CDR3 protein: CASSPRLAGVTEQFF. CDR3 DNA: TGTGCCAGCAGCCCTCGACTAGCGGGAGTGACTGAGCAGTTCTTC.